The 13 T cell receptor beta chains listed next were all sequenced from one sample in a study of cytomegalovirus exposure and HLA in healthy donors. PCR amplification relied on 60 Vbeta primers (plus 13 Jbeta primers). The method was immunoSEQ multiplex PCR; TCRdb's version includes in-frame clones alone and lacks a portion of them. The table has more than 95,000 clones, roughly 80% seen once. Sequencing was carried out using PBMCs. The receptors stem from a man aged 50 to 60 in good health and CMV-seropositive.

As to this clone: Within the sample, other DNA sequences also encode this same CDR3. The V gene is TRBV19, the J gene TRBJ1-1, with 8 positions matching TRBD1. CDR1 is LNHDA, CDR2 SQIVND, per germline (reference sequence). CDR3 length: 15 residues. Trimming took 0 bases from V and 1 from J; bases not matched to a gene: 1. DNA for the CDR3: TGTGCCAGTAGTATAGAAGACAGGGGGAACACTGAAGCTTTCTTT. Translated: CASSIEDRGNTEAFF.

The count of this clone is one. V gene TRBV14 combines with J gene TRBJ2-5; D not certain. Germline loops: CDR1 SGHDN, CDR2 FVKESK. This CDR3 is built from 13 residues. V was trimmed by 5 bases and J by 5 bases, leaving 12 bases between them. CDR3 nucleotide sequence: TGTGCCAGCAGCGAAAGACTGACGGAGACCCAGTACTTC. Its protein product is CASSERLTETQYF.

The J gene is TRBJ1-1, the V gene TRBV16; D gene uncertain. The CDR3 length is 14 residues. Germline CDR1 reads KGHSY; CDR2 reads FQNENV. Between the trimmed V and J ends, which lost 2 bases and 0 bases, there was a span of 7 bases. The DNA of the CDR3 is TGTGCCAGCAGCCAAAACAGCTTGAACACTGAAGCTTTCTTT. Protein: CASSQNSLNTEAFF.

This clone has a single count. The rearrangement uses TRBV6-5 and TRBJ2-1, with 7 bases identical to TRBD1. CDR1 and CDR2 (germline): MNHEY, SVGAGI. With V trimmed by 2 bases and J by 7 bases, 5 bases remained unmatched. The CDR3 loop spans 14 amino acids. The CDR3 protein is CASSYDRVRNEQFF. For the CDR3, the DNA is TGTGCCAGCAGTTACGACAGGGTAAGGAATGAGCAGTTCTTC.

This clone turned up a few times. The chain couples TRBV5-1 to TRBJ1-1; 7 bases are a match to TRBD1. V lost 0 bases, J lost 1 base, and 6 bases stayed unmatched. The germline CDR1 and CDR2 sequences are SGHRS and YFSETQ. This CDR3 spans 16 amino acids. The CDR3 DNA sequence: TGCGCCAGCAGCTTGGGGATTACAGGGGCGAACACTGAAGCTTTCTTT. Amino acid sequence: CASSLGITGANTEAFF.

The chain combines TRBV28 with TRBJ1-1; no reliable D call. The germline V and J ends were trimmed by 9 bases and 7 bases, with 6 bases remaining between them. Per the germline V gene, CDR1 is MDHEN and CDR2 is SYDVKM. The CDR3 totals 9 residues. This CDR3 reads CASILEAFF. For the CDR3, the DNA is TGTGCCAGTATACTTGAAGCTTTCTTT.

V is TRBV29-1 and J is TRBJ1-1; 7 bases map to TRBD1. The CDR3 runs to 14 residues. V was pared by 4 bases and J by 1 base, with 6 bases of the junction left unmatched. Germline V gene data show CDR1 as SQVTM and CDR2 as ANQGSEA. The CDR3 nucleotides are TGCAGCGTTGGACAGGGAAATCCGAACACTGAAGCTTTCTTT. This codes for CSVGQGNPNTEAFF.

J is TRBJ2-7 and V is TRBV9; 7 bases are a match to TRBD1. The germline V gene encodes CDR1 SGDLS and CDR2 YYNGEE. The CDR3 consists of 16 residues. V shed 4 bases, J shed 3 bases, and the junction held 13 bases outside the gene matches. CDR3: CASSSRPGQPFYEQYF. CDR3 DNA: TGTGCCAGCAGCTCCCGGCCGGGACAGCCTTTCTACGAGCAGTACTTC.

A note on this clone: One end of the junction fails to match germline, which may point to a read error. This sequence joins TRBV10-3 and TRBJ2-7, with TRBD1 identical over 7 bases. Germline V gene data show CDR1 as ENHRY and CDR2 as SYGVKD. The CDR3 has 15 residues. CDR3 amino acids: CAISDERGGSHEQYF. CDR3 bases: TGTGCCATCAGTGATGAGAGAGGGGGCTCCCACGAGCAGTACTTC.

The V call is TRBV4-2, the J call TRBJ2-5; a weak D match, TRBD1 (5 bases). The CDR3 loop spans 14 amino acids. The germline V gene has CDR1 LGHNA and CDR2 YNFKEQ. Trimming cost V 3 bases and J 4 bases, with 12 bases left between them. The CDR3 nucleotides are TGTGCCAGCAGCCAGATTCAGGGTGGAGAGACCCAGTACTTC. This sequence encodes CASSQIQGGETQYF.

The rearrangement joins TRBV5-1 to TRBJ1-2; 7 bases are shared with TRBD1. Per germline, CDR1 SGHRS and CDR2 YFSETQ. This CDR3 comprises 16 residues. V was clipped by 5 bases and J by 0 bases; unmatched bases: 10. In DNA, the CDR3 is TGCGCCAGCAGTGCCACAGGGGTTGGGTCTAACTATGGCTACACCTTC. This sequence encodes CASSATGVGSNYGYTF.

This chain uses TRBV27 with TRBJ2-3, with D perhaps matching TRBD2 (7 bases). The germline V gene has CDR1 MNHEY and CDR2 SMNVEV (reference sequence). V was pared by 3 bases and J by 3 bases, with 16 bases between. The CDR3 has 16 residues. In DNA, the CDR3 is TGTGCCAGCAGTTTGGGGGGGGCCCCTCCGACAGATACGCAGTATTTT. This codes for CASSLGGAPPTDTQYF.

The V and J genes are TRBV30 and TRBJ1-2; D unresolved. The V and J ends lost 1 base and 7 bases respectively, with 13 bases between them. The CDR3 loop spans 13 amino acids. Germline V gene sequence: CDR1 GTSNPN, CDR2 SVGIG (reference sequence). CDR3: CAWSGSGAGGYTF. Here the CDR3 DNA reads TGTGCCTGGAGTGGCTCGGGAGCGGGTGGCTACACCTTC.